This TCR beta chain was recovered during a study of cytomegalovirus exposure and HLA in healthy donors. Per the germline V gene, CDR1 is MNHEY and CDR2 is SMNVEV (reference sequence). The CDR3 length is 14 residues. V lost 4 bases and J 4 bases, leaving 11 bases between the germline ends. Study results and caveats: Data from an earlier analysis indicated that most TCR beta V segments were productive either about 87% or about 30% of the time.

Of note for this clone: The antigen remains unidentified.

The PCR had 60 Vbeta and 13 Jbeta primers. Measured with immunoSEQ multiplex PCR; TCRdb has only the in-frame clones, and not every one. This sample has under 110,000 clones, with 65% to 80% found just once. This chain uses TRBV27 with TRBJ1-5; D possibly corresponds to TRBD1 (5 bases). The clonotype was recovered from a middle-aged man in good health and CMV-seronegative. Sequencing was carried out using PBMCs. For the CDR3, the DNA is TGTGCCAGCAGTTCCGGGACTGAAAATCAGCCCCAGCATTTT. It is translated as CASSSGTENQPQHF.